This record looks at one T cell receptor beta chain sequence and its context. What it binds is unknown. Produced via immunoSEQ multiplex PCR; TCRdb's table is partial and in-frame only. The repertoire holds about 61,000 clones, with more than 75% as singletons. The source of the sample is a study of lymphopenia after photon versus proton radiotherapy. Trimming took off 5 bases at V and 5 bases at J, with 10 bases between the two ends. CDR1 SGHVS and CDR2 FQNEAQ come from the germline V gene. This CDR3 region has 12 residues. The study, taken as a whole, reports: Under photons, naive T cells and diversity fell while effector/memory populations rose. After the lymphocyte nadir, photon-treated repertoires showed oligoclonal expansion, especially of CD8+ Temra cells.

The material sequenced was peripheral blood, taken from a patient treated with photon-based radiotherapy. The sequence was obtained from a man between 40 and 49 years old with gastric cancer. V and J are TRBV7-8 and TRBJ2-7; D is uncertain. The CDR3 region is CASSPPANEQYF. The CDR3 DNA reads TGTGCCAGCAGCCCCCCGGCAAACGAGCAGTACTTC.